The entry below gives a single T cell receptor beta chain sequence along with its context. This sample stems from a study of T cells in localized non-small cell lung cancer. This CDR3 contains 18 residues. Method: immunoSEQ multiplex PCR; TCRdb's copy keeps in-frame clones and lacks some. The data show 24,000 or so clones, with 90% seen just once and 6.9% held by the top ten. The sequenced sample was peripheral blood, obtained before any cancer treatment. The clonotype was recovered from a woman aged 35-70 years with stage I lung adenocarcinoma. The rearrangement links TRBV12-2 to TRBJ2-3; the table's D gene call, TRBD2, was not cross checked with the DNA. TRBV12-2 is termed a pseudogene. The DNA for the CDR3 is TGTGCAAGTCGCTCTCCCCAGGTCCCTAGCGAAACTATCGATACGCAGTATTTT. This translates into CASRSPQVPSETIDTQYF.